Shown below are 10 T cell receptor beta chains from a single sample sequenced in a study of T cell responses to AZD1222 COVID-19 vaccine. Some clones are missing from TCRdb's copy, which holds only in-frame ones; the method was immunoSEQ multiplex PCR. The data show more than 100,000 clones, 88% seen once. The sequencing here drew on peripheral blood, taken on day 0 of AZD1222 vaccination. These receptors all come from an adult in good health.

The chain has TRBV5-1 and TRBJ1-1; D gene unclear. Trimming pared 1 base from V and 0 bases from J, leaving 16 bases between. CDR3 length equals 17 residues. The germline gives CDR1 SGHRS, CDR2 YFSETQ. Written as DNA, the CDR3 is TGCGCCAGCAGCTTGATGTCGGTGACCGAGATGAACACTGAAGCTTTCTTT. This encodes CASSLMSVTEMNTEAFF.

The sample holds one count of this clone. In DNA, the CDR3 is TGTGCCAGCAGTTACTCACTTGGGGGAGGCCAAGAGACCCAGTACTTC. Translation: CASSYSLGGGQETQYF. J is TRBJ2-5 and V is TRBV6-5; perhaps TRBD2 as D (6 bases). The CDR3 contains 16 residues. V was clipped by 0 bases and J by 1 base, with 12 bases between them. Germline loops: CDR1 MNHEY, CDR2 SVGAGI.

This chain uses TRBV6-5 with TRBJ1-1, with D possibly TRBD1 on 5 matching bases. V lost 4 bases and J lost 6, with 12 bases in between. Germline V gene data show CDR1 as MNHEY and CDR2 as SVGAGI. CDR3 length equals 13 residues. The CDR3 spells CASSLDTLAEAFF. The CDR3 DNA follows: TGTGCCAGCAGTTTGGACACGTTGGCTGAAGCTTTCTTT.

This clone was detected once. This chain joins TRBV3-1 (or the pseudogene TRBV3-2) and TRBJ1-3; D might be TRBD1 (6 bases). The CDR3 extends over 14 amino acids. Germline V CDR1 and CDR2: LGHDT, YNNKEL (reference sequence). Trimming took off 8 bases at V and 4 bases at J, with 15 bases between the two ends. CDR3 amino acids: CASRPLGGGNTIYF. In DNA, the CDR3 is TGTGCCAGCCGTCCCTTAGGGGGAGGAAACACCATATATTTT.

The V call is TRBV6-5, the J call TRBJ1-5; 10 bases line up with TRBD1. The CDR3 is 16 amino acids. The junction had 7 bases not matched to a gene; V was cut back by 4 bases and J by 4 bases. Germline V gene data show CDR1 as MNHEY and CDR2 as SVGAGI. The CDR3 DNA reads TGTGCCAGCAGTTTTGGGCCGGGACAGGGGAATCAGCCCCAGCATTTT. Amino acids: CASSFGPGQGNQPQHF.

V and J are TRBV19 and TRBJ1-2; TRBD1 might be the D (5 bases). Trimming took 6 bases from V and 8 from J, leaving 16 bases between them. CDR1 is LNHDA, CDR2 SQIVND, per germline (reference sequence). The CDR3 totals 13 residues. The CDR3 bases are TGTGCCAGTAGCCCCGGGGGAGCCGGAGGCTACACCTTC. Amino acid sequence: CASSPGGAGGYTF.

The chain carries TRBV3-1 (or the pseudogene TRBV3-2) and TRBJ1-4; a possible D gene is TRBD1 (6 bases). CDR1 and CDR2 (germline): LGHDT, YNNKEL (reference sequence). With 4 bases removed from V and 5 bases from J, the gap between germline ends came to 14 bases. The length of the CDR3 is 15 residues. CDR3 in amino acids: CASSLQGQLNEKLFF. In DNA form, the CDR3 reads TGTGCCAGCAGCCTTCAGGGACAACTGAATGAAAAACTGTTTTTT.

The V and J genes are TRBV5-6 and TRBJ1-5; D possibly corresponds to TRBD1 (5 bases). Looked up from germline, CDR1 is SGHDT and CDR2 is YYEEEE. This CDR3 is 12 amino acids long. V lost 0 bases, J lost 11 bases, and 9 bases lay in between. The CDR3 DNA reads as TGTGCCAGCAGCTTGGGGGGCGAGGCCCAGCATTTT. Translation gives CASSLGGEAQHF.

CDR3 sequence: CSVAGESGNTIYF. The CDR3 region has the DNA TGCAGCGTTGCGGGGGAAAGTGGAAACACCATATATTTT. The rearrangement links TRBV29-1 to TRBJ1-3; TRBD1 might be the D (5 bases). Germline CDR1 SQVTM, CDR2 ANQGSEA. Trimming took 4 bases from V and 3 from J, leaving 10 bases between them. The CDR3 sequence is 13 residues long.

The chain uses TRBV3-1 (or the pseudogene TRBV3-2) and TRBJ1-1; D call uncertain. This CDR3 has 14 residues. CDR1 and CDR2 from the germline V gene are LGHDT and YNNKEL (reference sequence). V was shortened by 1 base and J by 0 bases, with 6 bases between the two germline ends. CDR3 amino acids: CASSQGPMNTEAFF. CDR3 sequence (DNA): TGTGCCAGCAGCCAAGGGCCGATGAACACTGAAGCTTTCTTT.